These T cell receptor beta chains were read from a single sample in a study of spatial heterogeneity in lung cancer. Each CDR3 protein is one row after TCRdb ran MiXCR on the 5' RACE reads. The sample lists approximately 50,000 distinct CDR3 sequences, roughly 8.1% occurring once. The source was PBMCs, collected at follow-up. Receptors were obtained from a female donor with early-stage non-small cell lung cancer. Each CDR3 is given with its conserved first and last residue. Each record gives: J gene, CDR3 length, clone size, V gene, D gene, CDR3 DNA, CDR3 protein. A D gene is named only where the DNA matches it firmly. Not all rows give a size; the values are once, few, many and, for expanded clones, a class.

>TRBJ1-2|14|few|TRBV7-8|TRBD1
TGTGCCAGCAAGAGGGACAGGTATTCCTATGGCTACACCTTC
CASKRDRYSYGYTF
>TRBJ2-7|13|few|TRBV7-2|-
TGTGCCAGCAGCTTACAATCTGGGGTCGAGCAGTACTTC
CASSLQSGVEQYF
>TRBJ1-1|16|-|TRBV27|TRBD1
TGTGCCAGCAGTTTAGCGACGACAGGGGCCTCCCCTGAAGCTTTCTTT
CASSLATTGASPEAFF
>TRBJ2-3|17|many|TRBV7-3|TRBD2
TGTGCCAGCAGCGCAATAAGCGGGGGGGCTCTGATAGATACGCAGTATTTT
CASSAISGGALIDTQYF
>TRBJ1-4|16|many|TRBV28|TRBD1
TGTGCCAGCAGTCATCAGGGGGCGCGGGCTAATGAAAAACTGTTTTTT
CASSHQGARANEKLFF
>TRBJ2-2|16|-|TRBV4-3|TRBD2
TGCGCCAGCGGAGGACTAGCGGGGGACCGAACCGGGGAGCTGTTTTTT
CASGGLAGDRTGELFF
>TRBJ2-5|14|many|TRBV5-5|-
TGTGCCAGCAGCTTGGGGACCTCAGTAGGGACCCAGTACTTC
CASSLGTSVGTQYF
>TRBJ1-5|17|once|TRBV20-1|-
TGCAGTGCTAGAGACGGGACACAATATTATAGCAATCAGCCCCAGCATTTT
CSARDGTQYYSNQPQHF
>TRBJ1-6|16|few|TRBV6-1|-
TGTGCCAGCAGTGATGAACAGAGAGCCTATAATTCACCCCTCCACTTT
CASSDEQRAYNSPLHF
>TRBJ2-7|17|many|TRBV5-1|TRBD1
TGCGCCAGCAGCTCGAGTCAGACAGGGGGCATCAGCTACGAGCAGTACTTC
CASSSSQTGGISYEQYF
>TRBJ2-7|14|many|TRBV6-6|TRBD2
TGTGCCAGCAAGGCGCGGGGGTCCCCCTACGAGCAGTACTTC
CASKARGSPYEQYF
>TRBJ2-2|15|many|TRBV24-1|-
TGTGCCACCAGTGATACCGGGACGTCAGGAGGGGAGCTGTTTTTT
CATSDTGTSGGELFF
>TRBJ2-6|18|many|TRBV6-6|TRBD1
TGTGCCAGCACAGCCCACCCCGGGACAGGTGCTGGGGCCAACGTCCTGACTTTC
CASTAHPGTGAGANVLTF
>TRBJ1-2|18|many|TRBV7-9|TRBD1
TGTGCCAGCAGCCGATACTCCGGGACAGGGGGCGCGAACTATGGCTACACCTTC
CASSRYSGTGGANYGYTF
>TRBJ2-2|13|once|TRBV6-5|-
TGTGCCAGCAGTTACTCGGCGCGGTTTGAGCTGTTTTTT
CASSYSARFELFF
>TRBJ1-2|14|many|TRBV6-6|-
TGTGCCAGCAGTTATCCCGGACAAGACTATGGCTACACCTTC
CASSYPGQDYGYTF
>TRBJ2-3|16|-|TRBV20-1|TRBD2
TGCAGTGCTAGAGAATTTGTAGCGGGGGGGCAAGATACGCAGTATTTT
CSAREFVAGGQDTQYF
>TRBJ2-2|16|many|TRBV28|TRBD1
TGTGCCAGCAGTTCGAGACGGACAGGGAACACCGGGGAGCTGTTTTTT
CASSSRRTGNTGELFF
>TRBJ2-3|15|many|TRBV5-6|-
TGTGCCAGCAGCTTGGTGGCTAGCGACACAGATACGCAGTATTTT
CASSLVASDTDTQYF
>TRBJ2-2|15|-|TRBV20-1|-
TGCAGTGCTAGAGACAGGGACTCGAACACCGGGGAGCTGTTTTTT
CSARDRDSNTGELFF
>TRBJ1-2|13|many|TRBV3-1|-
TGTGCCAGCAGCCAGCGGGGGAGTCAAGGCTACACCTTC
CASSQRGSQGYTF
>TRBJ1-1|13|many|TRBV7-7|-
TGTGCCAGCAGCTTAAACAGGAACACTGAAGCTTTCTTT
CASSLNRNTEAFF
>TRBJ1-1|15|few|TRBV18|-
TGTGCCAGCTCACTCCGATATGGGCAGAACACTGAAGCTTTCTTT
CASSLRYGQNTEAFF
>TRBJ2-7|14|many|TRBV28|-
TGTGCCAGTTCTTCGGCCTTCAAGATCTACGAGCAGTACTTC
CASSSAFKIYEQYF
>TRBJ2-3|16|few|TRBV18|TRBD2
TGTGCCAGCTCACCAAACCTAGCGGGGGTCACAGATACGCAGTATTTT
CASSPNLAGVTDTQYF
>TRBJ2-7|11|few|TRBV20-1|-
TGCAGTGTCCTCCGAAGCCACGAGCAGTACTTC
CSVLRSHEQYF
>TRBJ2-7|16|-|TRBV7-2|-
TGTGCCAGCAGCTTAGATAACGGTTTATCTTCCTACGAGCAGTACTTC
CASSLDNGLSSYEQYF
>TRBJ2-7|14|-|TRBV28|-
TGTGCCAGCAGTTTACCCGACGTCTCCTACGAGCAGTACTTC
CASSLPDVSYEQYF
>TRBJ2-7|13|many|TRBV2|TRBD1
TGTGCCAGCAAAAGGACAGGGCTTTACGAGCAGTACTTC
CASKRTGLYEQYF
>TRBJ1-2|12|many|TRBV28|-
TGTGCCAGCAGTTTGATGAGAGATGGCTACACCTTC
CASSLMRDGYTF
>TRBJ1-2|16|-|TRBV11-2|TRBD1
TGTGCCAGCAGCTTAGCCCCGACAGGGGCTAACTATGGCTACACCTTC
CASSLAPTGANYGYTF
>TRBJ2-1|13|few|TRBV2|-
TGTGCCAGCAGTGAATTTGGGGGAAATGAGCAGTTCTTC
CASSEFGGNEQFF
>TRBJ2-1|15|few|TRBV6-1|TRBD1
TGTGCCAGCAGCGAACGGGACAGGGGAAACAATGAGCAGTTCTTC
CASSERDRGNNEQFF
>TRBJ2-3|15|-|TRBV5-6|-
TGTGCCAGCAGCCTGGACCCTTTTAGCACAGATACGCAGTATTTT
CASSLDPFSTDTQYF
>TRBJ1-2|16|-|TRBV5-6|-
TGTGCCAGCAGCTTATACAAAGGGAACTATAACTATGGCTACACCTTC
CASSLYKGNYNYGYTF
>TRBJ2-7|12|-|TRBV7-9|-
TGTGCCAGCAGCTTAGCACCCTACGAGCAGTACTTC
CASSLAPYEQYF
>TRBJ1-5|12|few|TRBV10-3|-
TGTGCCATCGGGCATAGCAATCAGCCCCAGCATTTT
CAIGHSNQPQHF
>TRBJ2-1|12|many|TRBV5-6|-
TGTGCCAGCAGCTCCGAGGACCCCGTACAGTTCTTC
CASSSEDPVQFF
>TRBJ2-1|16|few|TRBV12-3/TRBV12-4|-
TGTGCCAGCAGTACCCCCGGGGCTGTGACAGACAATGAGCAGTTCTTC
CASSTPGAVTDNEQFF
>TRBJ1-2|19|-|TRBV4-3|-
TGCGCCAGCAGCCAAGAGCCCCAGGGTCCCGATCTAGCTAACTATGGCTACACCTTC
CASSQEPQGPDLANYGYTF
>TRBJ1-1|15|-|TRBV24-1|-
TGTGCCACTAAACAGGCGGGAATAGGGAACACTGAAGCTTTCTTT
CATKQAGIGNTEAFF
>TRBJ2-2|17|-|TRBV28|TRBD2
TGTGCCAGCAGTCTGGGACTAGCGGGGGGGCCGGCCGGGGAGCTGTTTTTT
CASSLGLAGGPAGELFF
>TRBJ1-1|14|few|TRBV7-9|TRBD1
TGTGCCAGCAGCTCCCGACAGGGCGGCACTGAAGCTTTCTTT
CASSSRQGGTEAFF
>TRBJ2-5|16|-|TRBV5-1|TRBD2
TGCGCCAGCAGCTCAACCGGACTAGCCGACCAGGAGACCCAGTACTTC
CASSSTGLADQETQYF
>TRBJ2-5|16|many|TRBV15|-
TGTGCCACCAGCCCGCGGAGGGGGCTCATCCAAGAGACCCAGTACTTC
CATSPRRGLIQETQYF
>TRBJ2-7|16|-|TRBV19|-
TGTGCCAGTAGTACTCGCCTTCCTGGGAATAGCTACGAGCAGTACTTC
CASSTRLPGNSYEQYF
>TRBJ1-2|12|-|TRBV12-3/TRBV12-4|TRBD1
TGTGCCAGCAGTTTCAGGGGGAATGGCTACACCTTC
CASSFRGNGYTF
>TRBJ2-5|14|few|TRBV2|-
TGTGCCAGCAGTCCGCTAGGCGTGTTAGCGACCCAGTACTTC
CASSPLGVLATQYF
>TRBJ2-7|14|many|TRBV6-5|-
TGTGCCAGCAGGAGGACGGTTAGCTCCTACGAGCAGTACTTC
CASRRTVSSYEQYF